The rows below give T cell receptor beta chains drawn from one sample of a study of shared clonotypes between healthy human individuals. Data came from immunoSEQ multiplex PCR; TCRdb stores just in-frame clones and leaves some out. The sample yields approximately 500,000 clones, 81% seen once. Sequencing input: PBMCs. The receptor set was obtained from a middle-aged woman in good health. Some clones in this sample may be carry-over from other donors' samples. CDR3s include the opening cysteine and the closing phenylalanine or tryptophan. The D gene is left open where the match is weak. Clone size is shown for a subset of rows, as once, few, many or a class of expanded clone.

j_gene,d_gene,abundance,v_gene,CDR3nt,CDR3aa
TRBJ2-2,NA,NA,TRBV7-9,TGTGCCAGCAGCGGCAGGGTTAGCACCGGGGAGCTGTTTTTT,CASSGRVSTGELFF
TRBJ1-2,NA,NA,TRBV30,TGTGCCTGGAGTGTAATTGCTGGTTATGGCTACACCTTC,CAWSVIAGYGYTF
TRBJ2-1,NA,NA,TRBV4-2,TGTGCCAGCAGCCAAGTTGTTCCCGGAGGCTACAATGAGCAGTTCTTC,CASSQVVPGGYNEQFF
TRBJ2-7,TRBD2,NA,TRBV4-1,TGCGCCAGCAGCCAGGGACTAGGCTACGAGCAGTACTTC,CASSQGLGYEQYF
TRBJ2-2,TRBD2,once,TRBV5-1,TGCGCCAGCAGCCAAGGGACTAGCAGAAACACCGGGGAGCTGTTTTTT,CASSQGTSRNTGELFF
TRBJ2-5,NA,few,TRBV30,TGTGCCTGGAGTTCTGTGGGGGAGACCCAGTACTTC,CAWSSVGETQYF
TRBJ2-3,NA,NA,TRBV5-1,TGCGCCAGCAGCTTAACGACAGATACGCAGTATTTT,CASSLTTDTQYF
TRBJ1-1,NA,NA,TRBV19,TGTGCCAGTAGCCCCTCGATGGTGAACACTGAAGCTTTCTTT,CASSPSMVNTEAFF
TRBJ2-1,NA,once,TRBV29-1,TGCAGCGCCCAGAAGTGGGGCTGGGGGGACAATGAGCAGTTCTTC,CSAQKWGWGDNEQFF
TRBJ2-7,NA,NA,TRBV5-1,TGCGCCAGCAGCTTATTGGGGACCTACGAGCAGTACTTC,CASSLLGTYEQYF
TRBJ1-2,NA,few,TRBV5-4,TGTGCCAGCAGCTCAGAGACGAACTATGGCTACACCTTC,CASSSETNYGYTF
TRBJ2-7,NA,few,TRBV11-2,TGTGCCAGCAGCTTAGCGGGGATTCTCTACGAGCAGTACTTC,CASSLAGILYEQYF
TRBJ2-2,NA,NA,TRBV28,TGTGCCAGCAGTCTCCCCCCCCGGACTCAAGCGAACCCCGGGGAGCTGTTTTTT,CASSLPPRTQANPGELFF
TRBJ2-6,NA,NA,TRBV4-3,TGCGCCAGCAGCCAAGCCCGGGGTGGGGCCAACGTCCTGACTTTC,CASSQARGGANVLTF
TRBJ2-7,TRBD1,NA,TRBV4-3,TGCGCCAGCAGCCAGCAGCCAGGGGGCCTCTACGAGCAGTACTTC,CASSQQPGGLYEQYF
TRBJ2-3,NA,few,TRBV12-5,TGTGCTAGTGGTTCCGGACAGAACACAGATACGCAGTATTTT,CASGSGQNTDTQYF
TRBJ2-1,NA,NA,TRBV4-1,TGCGCCAGCAGCCTTACGGTACGCTCCTACAATGAGCAGTTCTTC,CASSLTVRSYNEQFF
TRBJ1-1,NA,NA,TRBV6-5,TGTGCCAGCAGTCCCGGGAGAGTGAACACTGAAGCTTTCTTT,CASSPGRVNTEAFF
TRBJ1-1,NA,NA,TRBV28,TGTGCCACCATCCCCCAGACGAACACTGAAGCTTTCTTT,CATIPQTNTEAFF
TRBJ2-7,NA,few,TRBV4-2,TGTGCCAGCAGCCAAGTGATAGGGCGCGAGCAGTACTTC,CASSQVIGREQYF
TRBJ1-4,NA,NA,TRBV7-9,TGTGCCAGCAGCCCCCGGGTGGGGAATGAAAAACTGTTTTTT,CASSPRVGNEKLFF
TRBJ2-3,TRBD1,few,TRBV2,TGTGCCACAGGACAGGTCACAGATACGCAGTATTTT,CATGQVTDTQYF
TRBJ2-5,NA,once,TRBV30,TGTGCCTGGAGTGTGGGCCTGGACGAGACCCAGTACTTC,CAWSVGLDETQYF